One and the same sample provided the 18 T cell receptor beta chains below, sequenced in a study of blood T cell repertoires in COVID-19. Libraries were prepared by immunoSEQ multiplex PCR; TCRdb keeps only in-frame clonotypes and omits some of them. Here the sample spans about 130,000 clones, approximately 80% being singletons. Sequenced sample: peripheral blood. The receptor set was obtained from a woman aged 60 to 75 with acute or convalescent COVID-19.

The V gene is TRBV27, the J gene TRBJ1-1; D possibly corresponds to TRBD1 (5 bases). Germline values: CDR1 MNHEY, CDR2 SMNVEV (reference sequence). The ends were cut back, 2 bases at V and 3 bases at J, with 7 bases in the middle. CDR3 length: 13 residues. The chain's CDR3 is CASSLQGYTEAFF. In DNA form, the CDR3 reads TGTGCCAGCAGTTTACAGGGTTACACTGAAGCTTTCTTT.

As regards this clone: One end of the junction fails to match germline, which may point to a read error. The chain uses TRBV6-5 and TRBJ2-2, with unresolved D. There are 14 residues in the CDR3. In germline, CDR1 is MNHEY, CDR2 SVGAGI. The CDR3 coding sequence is TGTGCCAGCATTTACAATCTAGTATCCGGGGAGCTGTTTTTT. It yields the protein CASIYNLVSGELFF.

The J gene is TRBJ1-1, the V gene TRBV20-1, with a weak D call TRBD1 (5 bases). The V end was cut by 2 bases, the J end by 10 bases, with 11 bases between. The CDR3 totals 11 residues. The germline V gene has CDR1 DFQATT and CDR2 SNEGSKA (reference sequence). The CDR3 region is CSARLTGGAFF. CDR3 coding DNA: TGCAGTGCTAGACTTACAGGCGGAGCTTTCTTT.

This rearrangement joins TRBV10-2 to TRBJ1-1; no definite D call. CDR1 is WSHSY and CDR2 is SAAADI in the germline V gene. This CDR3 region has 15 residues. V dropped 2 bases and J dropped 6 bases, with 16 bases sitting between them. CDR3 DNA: TGCGCCAGCAGTGAGGTCGAGACCGGGATCCCTGAAGCTTTCTTT. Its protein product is CASSEVETGIPEAFF.

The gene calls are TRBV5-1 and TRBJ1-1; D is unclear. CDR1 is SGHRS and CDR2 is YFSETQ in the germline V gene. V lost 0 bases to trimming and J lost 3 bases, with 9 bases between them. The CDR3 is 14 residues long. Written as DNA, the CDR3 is TGCGCCAGCAGCTTGGCGGGGAAGGACACTGAAGCTTTCTTT. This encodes CASSLAGKDTEAFF. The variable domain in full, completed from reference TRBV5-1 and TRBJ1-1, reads KAGVTQTPRYLIKTRGQQVTLSCSPISGHRSVSWYQQTPGQGLQFLFEYFSETQRNKGNFPGRFSGRQFSNSRSEMNVSTLELGDSALYLCASSLAGKDTEAFFGQGTRLTVV.

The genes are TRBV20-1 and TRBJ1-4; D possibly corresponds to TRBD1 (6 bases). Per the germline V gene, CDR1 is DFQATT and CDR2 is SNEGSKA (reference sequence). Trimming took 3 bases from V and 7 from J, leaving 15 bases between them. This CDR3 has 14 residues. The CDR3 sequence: CSASQGRGGEKLFF. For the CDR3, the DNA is TGCAGTGCTAGTCAGGGACGAGGGGGTGAAAAACTGTTTTTT.

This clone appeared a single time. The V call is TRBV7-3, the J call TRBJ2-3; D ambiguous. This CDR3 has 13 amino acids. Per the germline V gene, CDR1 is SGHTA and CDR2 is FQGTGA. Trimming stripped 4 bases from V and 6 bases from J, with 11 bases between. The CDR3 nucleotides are TGTGCCAGCAGCTCTTCTAGAGAGGATACGCAGTATTTT. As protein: CASSSSREDTQYF.

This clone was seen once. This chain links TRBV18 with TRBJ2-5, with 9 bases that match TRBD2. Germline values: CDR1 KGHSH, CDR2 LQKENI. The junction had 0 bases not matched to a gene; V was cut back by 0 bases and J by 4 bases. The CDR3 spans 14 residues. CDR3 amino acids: CASSPPSGGETQYF. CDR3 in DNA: TGTGCCAGCTCACCACCTAGCGGGGGAGAGACCCAGTACTTC.

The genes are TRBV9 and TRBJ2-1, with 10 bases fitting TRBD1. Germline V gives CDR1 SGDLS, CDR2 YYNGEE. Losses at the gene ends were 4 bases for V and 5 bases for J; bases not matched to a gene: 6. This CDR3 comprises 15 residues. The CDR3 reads CASSFRQGADNEQFF. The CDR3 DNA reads TGTGCCAGCAGCTTCCGACAGGGGGCAGACAATGAGCAGTTCTTC.

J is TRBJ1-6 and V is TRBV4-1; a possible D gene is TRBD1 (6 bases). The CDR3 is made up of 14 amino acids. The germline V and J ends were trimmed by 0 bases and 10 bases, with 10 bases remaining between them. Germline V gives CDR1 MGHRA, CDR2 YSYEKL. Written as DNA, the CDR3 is TGCGCCAGCAGCCAAGATTCAGGGGTGTCACCCCTCCACTTT. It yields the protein CASSQDSGVSPLHF.

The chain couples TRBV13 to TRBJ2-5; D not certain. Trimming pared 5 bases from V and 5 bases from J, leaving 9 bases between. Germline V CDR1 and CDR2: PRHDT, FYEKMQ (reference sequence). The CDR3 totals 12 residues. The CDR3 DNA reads TGTGCCAGCAGCCGAGGTGGCGAGACCCAGTACTTC. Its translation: CASSRGGETQYF.

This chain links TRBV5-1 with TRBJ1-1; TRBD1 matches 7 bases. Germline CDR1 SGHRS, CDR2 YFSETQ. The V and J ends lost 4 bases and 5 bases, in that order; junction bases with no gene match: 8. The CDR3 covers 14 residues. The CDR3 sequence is CASSRPLQGTEAFF. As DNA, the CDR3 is TGCGCCAGCAGCAGACCATTACAGGGGACTGAAGCTTTCTTT.

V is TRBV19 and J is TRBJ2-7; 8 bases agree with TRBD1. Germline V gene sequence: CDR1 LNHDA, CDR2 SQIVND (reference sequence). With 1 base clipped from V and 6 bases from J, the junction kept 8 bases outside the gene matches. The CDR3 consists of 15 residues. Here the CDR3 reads CASSIGQGRFGEQYF. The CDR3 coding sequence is TGTGCCAGTAGTATAGGACAGGGGAGGTTCGGCGAGCAGTACTTC.

The CDR3 loop reads CASSLFGRETQYF. CDR3 nucleotide sequence: TGTGCCAGCAGCTTGTTTGGGCGAGAGACCCAGTACTTC. This chain connects TRBV5-4 to TRBJ2-5; D is uncertain. The CDR3 loop spans 13 amino acids. Germline V gene sequence: CDR1 SGHNT, CDR2 YYREEE (reference sequence). Trimming removed 1 base from V and 4 bases from J, with 8 bases in between.

The CDR3 DNA follows: TGTGCCAGCAGTGACGAAGGGGCTGCTGGAAACACCATATATTTT. This gives the protein CASSDEGAAGNTIYF. The chain recombines TRBV2 with TRBJ1-3; TRBD1 might be the D (5 bases). Trimming removed 3 bases from V and 2 bases from J, with 11 bases in between. The CDR3 loop spans 15 amino acids. Germline V gives CDR1 SNHLY, CDR2 FYNNEI.

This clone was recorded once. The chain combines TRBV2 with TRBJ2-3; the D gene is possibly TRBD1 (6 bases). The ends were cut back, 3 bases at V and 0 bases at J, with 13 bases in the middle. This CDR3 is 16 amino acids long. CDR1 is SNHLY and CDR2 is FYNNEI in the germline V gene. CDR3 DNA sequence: TGTGCCAGCAGTGATCTCATCAGGGGTAGCACAGATACGCAGTATTTT. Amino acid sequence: CASSDLIRGSTDTQYF.

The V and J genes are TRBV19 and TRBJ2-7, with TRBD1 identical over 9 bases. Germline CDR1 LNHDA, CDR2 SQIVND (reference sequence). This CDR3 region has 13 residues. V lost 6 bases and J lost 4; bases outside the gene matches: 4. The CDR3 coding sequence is TGTGCCAGTAGGAGACAGGGGGATTACGAGCAGTACTTC. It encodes CASRRQGDYEQYF.

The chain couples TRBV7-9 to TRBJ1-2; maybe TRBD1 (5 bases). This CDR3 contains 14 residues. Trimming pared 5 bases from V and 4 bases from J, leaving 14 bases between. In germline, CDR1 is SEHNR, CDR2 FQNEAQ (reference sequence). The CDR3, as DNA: TGTGCCAGCAGCCCCCCAGGGCAGGGCTATGGCTACACCTTC. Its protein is CASSPPGQGYGYTF.